The 2 T cell receptor beta chains in this list originate from one sample, sequenced in a study of T cell changes during pregnancy in multiple sclerosis. Clones were sequenced by immunoSEQ multiplex PCR, and TCRdb holds only the in-frame ones, with some missing. The data show approximately 92,000 clones, approximately 94% seen once. The sample consisted of peripheral blood, taken after pregnancy. Receptors were obtained from a female donor with multiple sclerosis, enrolled in a pregnancy study.

The rearrangement links TRBV18 to TRBJ2-7, with D maybe TRBD1 (6 bases). Looked up from germline, CDR1 is KGHSH and CDR2 is LQKENI. V gave up 4 bases and J gave up 1 base, with 17 bases separating them. The CDR3 runs to 16 residues. CDR3 sequence reads: CASSLTSGQHSYEQYF. CDR3 DNA: TGTGCCAGCTCACTCACCTCTGGACAGCATTCCTACGAGCAGTACTTC. Combining the CDR3 with reference TRBV18 and TRBJ2-7 gives the whole variable domain NAGVMQNPRHLVRRRGQEARLRCSPMKGHSHVYWYRQLPEEGLKFMVYLQKENIIDESGMPKERFSAEFPKEGPSILRIQQVVRGDSAAYFCASSLTSGQHSYEQYFGPGTRLTVT.

V usage is TRBV18 and J usage is TRBJ1-2; TRBD1 matches at 7 bases. The CDR3 sequence is 17 residues long. CDR1 is KGHSH and CDR2 is LQKENI in the germline V gene. Germline trimming cut 2 bases from V and 5 bases from J; bases unmatched to any gene: 14. The CDR3 sequence is CASSPTRQGLSLYGYTF. CDR3 in DNA: TGTGCCAGCTCACCAACCCGACAGGGATTGTCCTTGTATGGCTACACCTTC.